This T cell receptor beta chain came from a study of regulatory T cells. Amplification used 52 TRBV primers and 13 TRBJ primers. Sequenced by immunoSEQ multiplex PCR; TCRdb stores in-frame clones only, minus some. The sample shows tens of thousands of clones, roughly 93% of them seen only once. Patients, 2 to 39 years old, had expanded memory T-cell proportions. Sorting split CD4+ cells into CD25-high CD127-low Tregs and CD25-low CD127-high conventional T cells. To note about this clone: Its target is unknown.

This CDR3 has 19 residues. CDR1 is LNHDA, CDR2 SQIVND, per germline (reference sequence). Trimming at V came to 2 bases and at J to 0 bases, leaving 12 bases not matched to a gene. Regarding the study as a whole: In CD3G-deficient patients, conventional CD4+ T cells were enriched for hydrophobic CDR3 residues at positions 6 and 7.

The sequencing input was conventional CD4+ T cells sorted from blood. The rearrangement links TRBV19 to TRBJ1-3; 8 positions match TRBD1. The receptor's source is a child aged 2 to 15 with CD3G deficiency. For the CDR3, the DNA is TGTGCCAGTAGTATAAAGCCGGACAGGGACCCTCTCTCTGGAAACACCATATATTTT. Its translation: CASSIKPDRDPLSGNTIYF.